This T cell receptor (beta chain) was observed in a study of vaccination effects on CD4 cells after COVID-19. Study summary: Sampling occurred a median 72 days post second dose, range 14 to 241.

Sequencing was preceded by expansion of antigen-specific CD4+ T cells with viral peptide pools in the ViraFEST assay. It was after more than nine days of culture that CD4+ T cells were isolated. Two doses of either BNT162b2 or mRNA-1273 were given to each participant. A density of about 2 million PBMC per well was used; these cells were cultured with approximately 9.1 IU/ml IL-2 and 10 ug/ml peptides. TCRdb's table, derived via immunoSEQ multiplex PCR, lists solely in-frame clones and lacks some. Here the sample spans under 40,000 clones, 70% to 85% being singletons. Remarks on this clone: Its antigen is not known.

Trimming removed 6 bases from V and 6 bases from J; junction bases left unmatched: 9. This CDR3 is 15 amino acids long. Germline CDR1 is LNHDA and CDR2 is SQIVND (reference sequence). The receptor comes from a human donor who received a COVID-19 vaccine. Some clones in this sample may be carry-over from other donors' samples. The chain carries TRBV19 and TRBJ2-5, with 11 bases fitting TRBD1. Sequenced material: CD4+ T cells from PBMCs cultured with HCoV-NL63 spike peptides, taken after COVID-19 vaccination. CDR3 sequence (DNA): TGTGCCAGTAGCACAACCGGGACAGGGGGAAAGACCCAGTACTTC. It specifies CASSTTGTGGKTQYF.